Presented here are 14 T cell receptor beta chains from one specimen sequenced in a study of T cell responses to AZD1222 COVID-19 vaccine. Method: immunoSEQ multiplex PCR; TCRdb's copy keeps in-frame clones and lacks some. The data contain roughly 180,000 clones, around 89% of them singletons. Sequencing was performed on peripheral blood, taken on day 0 of AZD1222 vaccination. These receptors were obtained from an adult in good health.

This chain connects TRBV7-9 to TRBJ2-7, with TRBD1 as a possible D gene (6 bases). The V and J ends lost 5 bases and 3 bases respectively, with 11 bases between them. The V gene's germline CDR1 is SEHNR and CDR2 FQNEAQ (reference sequence). This CDR3 has 13 residues. The CDR3 here is CASSRSGVYEQYV. CDR3 DNA sequence: TGTGCCAGCAGCCGGTCAGGGGTCTACGAGCAGTACGTC.

The rearrangement links TRBV3-1 (or the pseudogene TRBV3-2) to TRBJ1-6; D is possibly TRBD1 (6 bases). From germline, CDR1 is LGHDT and CDR2 YNNKEL (reference sequence). The CDR3 consists of 16 residues. V was pared by 4 bases and J by 10 bases, with 20 bases between. In DNA, the CDR3 is TGTGCCAGCAGCCCGCATACCGGGACAAACGGGTCACCCCTCCACTTT. Translating it yields CASSPHTGTNGSPLHF.

V and J are TRBV28 and TRBJ1-2; unclear D gene. Trimming shortened V by 10 bases and J by 0 bases, and 12 bases separated the two germline ends. The V gene's germline CDR1 is MDHEN and CDR2 SYDVKM. The CDR3 is 13 residues long. For the CDR3, the DNA is TGTGCCACCCCCAAGTTTGCTAACTATGGCTACACCTTC. Encoded protein: CATPKFANYGYTF.

The chain has TRBV28 and TRBJ1-3; D may be TRBD1 (5 bases). The germline V and J ends were trimmed by 3 bases and 5 bases, with 8 bases remaining between them. Germline V gives CDR1 MDHEN, CDR2 SYDVKM. This CDR3 contains 13 residues. CDR3 sequence (DNA): TGTGCCAGCAGTTTGGACAACCGAAACACCATATATTTT. Amino acid sequence: CASSLDNRNTIYF.

The V and J genes are TRBV5-1 and TRBJ2-5; maybe TRBD2 (7 bases). V dropped 8 bases and J dropped 1 base, with 21 bases sitting between them. Germline CDR1 is SGHRS and CDR2 is YFSETQ. The length of the CDR3 is 16 residues. In nucleotides, the CDR3 is TGCGCCAGTTGTGAGGGGGGGAACAACGTCCAAGAGACCCAGTACTTC. Its protein is CASCEGGNNVQETQYF.

This clone is a singleton in its sample. V and J are TRBV18 and TRBJ2-7; TRBD1 might be the D (6 bases). Trimming took 1 base from V and 6 from J, leaving 7 bases between them. Germline V gene lookup returns CDR1 KGHSH and CDR2 LQKENI. CDR3 length: 12 residues. CDR3 in amino acids: CASSPRGGEQYF. The DNA of the CDR3 is TGTGCCAGCTCACCACGAGGGGGCGAGCAGTACTTC.

This rearrangement joins TRBV3-1 (or the pseudogene TRBV3-2) to TRBJ1-2; D is undetermined. Between the trimmed V and J ends, which lost 0 bases and 2 bases, there was a span of 13 bases. This CDR3 has 16 amino acids. Germline loops: CDR1 LGHDT, CDR2 YNNKEL (reference sequence). CDR3 DNA: TGTGCCAGCAGCCAAGATATCGGAGACTTCAACTATGGCTACACCTTC. This codes for CASSQDIGDFNYGYTF.

The sample holds a few counts of this clone. The CDR3 sequence is CASSPGTGNGYTF. DNA for the CDR3: TGTGCCAGCAGCCCCGGGACAGGGAATGGCTACACCTTC. This sequence joins TRBV6-4 and TRBJ1-2, with 9 bases aligning to TRBD1. Germline trimming cut 6 bases from V and 6 bases from J; bases unmatched to any gene: 5. The CDR3 has 13 amino acids. Germline V gene data show CDR1 as MRHNA and CDR2 as SNTAGT.

This rearrangement joins TRBV15 to TRBJ2-5; D gene unclear. CDR1 is LNHNV, CDR2 YYDKDF, per germline (reference sequence). V shed 4 bases and J shed 5 bases, with 14 bases lying between them. The CDR3 runs to 14 residues. The CDR3 loop is CATSIRSVSETQYF. The CDR3 DNA is TGTGCCACCAGCATTCGGTCCGTAAGCGAGACCCAGTACTTC.

The V call is TRBV13, the J call TRBJ2-6; perhaps D is TRBD1 or TRBD2 (5 bases each). Germline V lookup: CDR1 PRHDT, CDR2 FYEKMQ (reference sequence). V was shortened by 3 bases and J by 2 bases, with 8 bases between the two germline ends. This CDR3 spans 15 amino acids. This chain's CDR3 is CASSFRGAGANVLTF. As DNA, the CDR3 is TGTGCCAGCAGCTTTAGAGGGGCTGGGGCCAACGTCCTGACTTTC.

CDR3 residues: CASSLIAGANNEQFF. The CDR3 bases are TGTGCCAGCAGCTTAATAGCGGGGGCTAACAATGAGCAGTTCTTC. The V call is TRBV7-3, the J call TRBJ2-1, with 9 positions matching TRBD2. The germline CDR1 and CDR2 sequences are SGHTA and FQGTGA. After removal of 1 base from V and 5 bases from J, the junction contained 3 bases not matched to a gene. The CDR3 is 15 residues long.

The J gene is TRBJ1-1, the V gene TRBV27, with TRBD1 identical over 8 bases. Trimming took 5 bases from V and 0 from J; bases not matched to a gene: 20. Germline CDR1 and CDR2: MNHEY and SMNVEV (reference sequence). This CDR3 is 20 amino acids long. The CDR3 protein is CASSKGIEFGQGGMNTEAFF. For the CDR3, the DNA is TGTGCCAGCAGTAAGGGGATCGAATTTGGACAGGGTGGCATGAACACTGAAGCTTTCTTT.

The rearrangement uses TRBV3-1 (or the pseudogene TRBV3-2) and TRBJ2-2; D unresolved. Germline loops: CDR1 LGHDT, CDR2 YNNKEL (reference sequence). The CDR3 has 17 amino acids. V was clipped by 0 bases and J by 5 bases, with 16 bases between them. For the CDR3, the DNA is TGTGCCAGCAGCCAAGATCTGAGACTGCTTCGGACCGGGGAGCTGTTTTTT. Protein: CASSQDLRLLRTGELFF.

J is TRBJ1-2 and V is TRBV6-5; D is unclear. Trimming left V 0 bases short and J 9 bases short, with 11 bases between. CDR1 and CDR2 (germline): MNHEY, SVGAGI. This CDR3 contains 13 residues. In nucleotides, the CDR3 is TGTGCCAGCAGTTACTCATCGGGGTGGAGCTACACCTTC. It codes for CASSYSSGWSYTF.